The 6 T cell receptor beta chains below were found in one sample sequenced in a study of vaccination and CD4 T cells after COVID-19. Treatment in this sample: roughly 10-day PBMC culture with coronavirus spike peptide pools or control peptides (ViraFEST assay). The antigens of these receptors remain unknown. Scientists ran DNA taken from cultured CD4+ T cells through the Oncomine TCR Beta short-read assay for sequencing. In TCRdb, the PCR reads were re-called with MiXCR into one record per CDR3 protein. The sample contains about 10,000 distinct CDR3 sequences, about 60% of which appear only once. Material: CD4+ T cells from blood, cultured in vitro. The receptor source for this set is a human donor who had recovered from COVID-19.

This clonotype was picked up a small number of times. The chain has TRBV20-1 and TRBJ1-6; 9 nucleotides line up with TRBD1. This CDR3 spans 14 amino acids. Germline-derived CDR1 and CDR2 are DFQATT and SNEGSKA (reference sequence). Trimming at V came to 3 bases and at J to 6 bases, leaving 3 bases not matched to a gene. In DNA, the CDR3 is TGCAGTGCTAGTAGGGACAGGGTTAATTCACCCCTCCACTTT. It yields the protein CSASRDRVNSPLHF.

V gene TRBV6-1 combines with J gene TRBJ1-5, with 9 positions matching TRBD1. Germline CDR1 is MNHNS and CDR2 is SASEGT. This CDR3 is built from 18 residues. V lost 7 bases to trimming and J lost 0 bases; unmatched junction nucleotides: 13. CDR3 nucleotides: TGTGCCAGCACCCACTCGGACAGGGGAAGTGTTAGCAATCAGCCCCAGCATTTT. Protein sequence: CASTHSDRGSVSNQPQHF.

By frequency in the sample, this clonotype is hyperexpanded (1% or more). The chain links TRBV6-1 to TRBJ1-5; no reliable D call. The V end was cut by 0 bases, the J end by 6 bases, with 12 bases between. The germline CDR1 and CDR2 sequences are MNHNS and SASEGT. The CDR3 sequence is 15 residues long. The CDR3 coding sequence is TGTGCCAGCAGTGAAGCGCTTCTATGGTTTCAGCCCCAGCATTTT. Translation: CASSEALLWFQPQHF.

The rearrangement joins TRBV20-1 to TRBJ2-3; 11 bases match TRBD2. This CDR3 contains 14 residues. Germline trimming cut 1 base from V and 5 bases from J; bases unmatched to any gene: 2. Germline V gives CDR1 DFQATT, CDR2 SNEGSKA (reference sequence). The CDR3 here is CSARASGRLDTQYF. In DNA, the CDR3 is TGCAGTGCTAGAGCTAGCGGGAGGCTAGATACGCAGTATTTT.

The chain has TRBV5-1 and TRBJ1-5, with TRBD1 as a possible D gene (5 bases). The germline V gene encodes CDR1 SGHRS and CDR2 YFSETQ. CDR3 length: 13 residues. Trimming stripped 3 bases from V and 3 bases from J, with 7 bases between. CDR3 region: CASSSGTNQPQHF. CDR3 DNA sequence: TGCGCCAGCAGCTCCGGGACCAATCAGCCCCAGCATTTT.

The table lists this clonotype with a few counts. The chain uses TRBV24-1 and TRBJ2-7; either TRBD1 or TRBD2 may supply D (5 bases each). This CDR3 is built from 13 residues. Germline-derived CDR1 and CDR2 are KGHDR and SFDVKD. Trimming pared 9 bases from V and 0 bases from J, leaving 11 bases between. As DNA, the CDR3 is TGTGCCACCGGGGACCGGAACTCCTACGAGCAGTACTTC. Encoded protein: CATGDRNSYEQYF.